This TCR beta chain came from a study of T-cell memory formation after mild COVID-19 (dated by TCRdb to about 2021). For context, the study as a whole: Most TCR sequence clusters were specific to one of the two donors. T-cell clones expanding and contracting after mild COVID-19 in a couple of donors were tracked by longitudinal TCRalpha and TCRbeta repertoire sequencing. The cohort was made up of two young adult volunteers, one female and one male, who were previously healthy.

Ficoll-Paque density gradient centrifugation was used to isolate PBMCs. As concerns this clonotype: The target of this receptor is not known. The input lacks base qualities; no much larger clone sits a single base away.

Overall results and qualifications from the work: From day 15 to 85, contracting clones showed balanced CD4/CD8 phenotypes, whereas a second wave of clones that expanded from day 15 to 37 leaned towards CD4+. The second-wave clones that peaked on day 37 were not confirmed to be SARS-CoV-2 specific. Only two mild cases were covered in the study, and larger cohorts including severe cases with pre-infection samples were considered necessary. Contracting CD4+ clones turned up mainly in the CM and EM memory subsets, whereas EMRA was where CD8+ clones were enriched. The detection of some responding clones in pre-infection memory suggests that pre-existing cross-reactive memory T cells joined the SARS-CoV-2 response.

The reads were generated on an Illumina NovaSeq 6000. TCRalpha and TCRbeta cDNA libraries were constructed by 5'RACE with constant-segment primers, with sample barcodes and unique molecular identifiers being introduced. RNA was extracted from every sample with Trizol reagent. Library amplification was performed in two PCR steps, and a second sample barcode and Illumina TruSeq adapters were introduced in the second step. Libraries were sequenced on an Illumina NovaSeq with 2 x 150 bp paired-end reads. The study's processing was this. With migec v1.2.7, reads were demultiplexed and then collapsed into UMI-guided consensus sequences. Using mixcr v2.1.11, UMI consensuses were aligned to TRA and TRB V and J templates and then assembled into clonotypes. Expanded or contracted clonotypes were those called significant by both edgeR and NoisET, with noise models trained on biological replicates. For edgeR calls, a false discovery rate-adjusted p below 0.01 and a log2 fold-change threshold of 1 were applied. PCA with hierarchical clustering of max-normalized trajectories of the 1000 most abundant clonotypes was used as exploratory dynamics analysis. Separately sequenced CD4+ and CD8+ repertoires were used to assign a CD4 or CD8 phenotype to each responding clone. The public sequencing data were trimmed at Q25 with fastp and processed into clonotypes with MiXCR by TCRdb, which kept only in-frame beta chains. Each CDR3 protein gets just one entry, which takes the most common genes and DNA from the rows behind it. The V and J calls and clone size are TCRdb's, not the authors'. Recorded for this sample are 380,000 or so distinct CDR3 sequences; over 13% of them occurred a single time. Together, the top ten hold around a fifth of the sample.

The germline V gene encodes CDR1 MGHRA and CDR2 YSYEKL. V is pruned by 2 bases and J by 4 bases, leaving 5 bases of the junction without a gene match. The CDR3, cysteine through phenylalanine, is 16 amino acids long. Only the CDR3 portion is preserved as DNA: 48 bases, with reading frame beginning at the first base. This receptor was taken from a man between 18 and 29 years old who had mild COVID-19 (a few samples of this study predate the infection). The sample titles of this study are shuffled in the database, so cell type and time point are left out; the donor was told from shared clones. The sequencing sample was made of PBMCs or a T cell subset sorted from them (not recorded which). This chain joins TRBV4-1 to TRBJ2-1; a stretch of 10 junction bases matches TRBD2. The CDR3 reads CASSQSSGGDYNEQFF. The DNA sequence reads TGCGCCAGCAGCCAATCAAGCGGGGGGGATTACAATGAGCAGTTCTTC.